Shown below are 27 T cell receptor beta chains from a single sample sequenced in a study of human T cells and chemical hapten exposure. Documented time point: pre-sensitization, week 0. Treatment of the sample: therapeutic diphenylcyclopropenone sensitization with weekly scalp DPC. A single record per CDR3 protein comes from TCRdb applying MiXCR to the RACE reads. The table records about 98,000 distinct CDR3 sequences, 11% of them present only once. The sequenced sample was whole blood, obtained in connection with sensitization to the hapten diphenylcyclopropenone (DPC). The receptors stem from a woman in her sixties or seventies with alopecia areata. Some clones in this sample may be carry-over from other donors' samples.

V and J are TRBV3-1 and TRBJ2-7; 10 nucleotides line up with TRBD1. The CDR3 runs 16 residues. Losses at the gene ends were 4 bases for V and 6 bases for J; bases not matched to a gene: 12. Germline loops: CDR1 LGHDT, CDR2 YNNKEL (reference sequence). CDR3 protein: CASSPTPGQGFSEQYF. The CDR3 DNA sequence: TGTGCCAGCAGCCCCACCCCGGGACAGGGGTTTTCCGAGCAGTACTTC.

The chain joins TRBV29-1 to TRBJ2-3, with TRBD1 matching 8 bases. This CDR3 has 14 residues. Germline V gene lookup returns CDR1 SQVTM and CDR2 ANQGSEA. J gave up 0 bases and V 6 bases, and 5 bases lay outside the gene matches. Here the CDR3 reads CSVGQGLSTDTQYF. Here the CDR3 DNA reads TGCAGCGTCGGACAGGGTTTAAGCACAGATACGCAGTATTTT.

This chain connects TRBV18 to TRBJ2-3; the D gene is possibly TRBD1 (5 bases). The V end was cut by 5 bases, the J end by 5 bases, with 17 bases between. This CDR3 contains 15 residues. Germline lookup yields CDR1 KGHSH and CDR2 LQKENI. CDR3 DNA: TGTGCCAGCTCATCCCAGGGCCCAGCCCAAGATACGCAGTATTTT. Protein product: CASSSQGPAQDTQYF.

The sample holds many counts of this clonotype. The rearrangement joins TRBV11-3 to TRBJ1-3; a weak D match, TRBD1 (6 bases). The CDR3 is 18 amino acids. The germline V gene has CDR1 SGHNT and CDR2 YENEEA. Trimming took 5 bases from V and 0 from J, leaving 20 bases between them. The CDR3 is CASSLGTAGASSGNTIYF. CDR3 sequence (DNA): TGTGCCAGCAGCCTAGGGACGGCAGGGGCGAGCTCTGGAAACACCATATATTTT.

This clonotype was seen many times. The chain couples TRBV4-1 to TRBJ2-1, with a weak D call TRBD2 (6 bases). The ends were cut back, 3 bases at V and 0 bases at J, with 15 bases in the middle. This CDR3 comprises 17 residues. Germline V lookup: CDR1 MGHRA, CDR2 YSYEKL. The CDR3: CASSQGIAASSYNEQFF. CDR3 bases: TGCGCCAGCAGCCAGGGCATAGCGGCGAGCTCCTACAATGAGCAGTTCTTC.

This clonotype came up a few times. This chain connects TRBV6-2 or TRBV6-3 to TRBJ1-5, with D possibly TRBD1 on 5 matching bases. V lost 5 bases to trimming and J lost 1 base, with 12 bases between them. CDR1 is MNHEY, CDR2 SVGEGT, per germline. The CDR3 has 15 amino acids. In nucleotides, the CDR3 is TGTGCCAGCAGTCCAACAGGACTAAGCAATCAGCCCCAGCATTTT. It is translated as CASSPTGLSNQPQHF.

This clonotype has more than one count but fewer than ten. The chain is built from TRBV7-8 and TRBJ1-4; D perhaps matches TRBD1 (5 bases). CDR1 is SGHVS and CDR2 is FQNEAQ in the germline V gene. V lost 5 bases and J lost 8, with 18 bases in between. The CDR3 sequence is 15 residues long. The CDR3 nucleotides read TGTGCCAGCAGCCCGACTCCCGGGACGCGAGAAAAACTGTTTTTT. This gives the protein CASSPTPGTREKLFF.

This clonotype has a handful of counts. The J gene is TRBJ2-7, the V gene TRBV18; D ambiguous. Deletions cut 3 bases from V and 3 bases from J, with 15 bases between. CDR3 length: 15 amino acids. Per the germline V gene, CDR1 is KGHSH and CDR2 is LQKENI. In DNA form, the CDR3 reads TGTGCCAGCTCACCGCAGGACCTCGTAGGCTACGAGCAGTACTTC. This translates into CASSPQDLVGYEQYF.

This clonotype was counted at least ten times. This rearrangement joins TRBV7-9 to TRBJ1-4; TRBD1 matches 12 bases. The CDR3 runs 15 residues. Per the germline V gene, CDR1 is SEHNR and CDR2 is FQNEAQ (reference sequence). After removal of 5 bases from V and 7 bases from J, the junction contained 5 bases not matched to a gene. CDR3 coding DNA: TGTGCCAGCAGCGGGGACAGGGGGCGAGGTGAAAAACTGTTTTTT. Protein sequence: CASSGDRGRGEKLFF.

The table lists this clonotype with many counts. The rearrangement uses TRBV7-2 and TRBJ1-6; 7 positions match TRBD1. This CDR3 has 18 residues. CDR1 is SGHTA, CDR2 FQGNSA, per germline. The trim removed 2 bases at V and 7 bases at J, leaving 14 bases unmatched. CDR3 in amino acids: CASSLRQGSINPNSPLHF. The DNA of the CDR3 is TGTGCCAGCAGCTTACGACAGGGATCAATCAACCCGAATTCACCCCTCCACTTT.

The chain uses TRBV29-1 and TRBJ1-5; 9 nucleotides line up with TRBD1. The trim removed 4 bases at V and 7 bases at J, leaving 5 bases unmatched. The germline V gene encodes CDR1 SQVTM and CDR2 ANQGSEA. This CDR3 spans 13 amino acids. The CDR3 DNA sequence: TGCAGCGTTGGGACAGGGGAATGGCAGCCCCAGCATTTT. It codes for CSVGTGEWQPQHF.

This clonotype was found a few times. This chain connects TRBV7-3 to TRBJ2-3, with D unresolved. Per germline, CDR1 SGHTA and CDR2 FQGTGA. V lost 5 bases and J lost 5, with 11 bases in between. CDR3 length: 13 residues. The DNA for the CDR3 is TGTGCCAGCAGCCCCAGGCCGAGAGATACGCAGTATTTT. Its translation is CASSPRPRDTQYF. Full variable domain (missing parts from reference TRBV7-3 and TRBJ2-3): GAGVSQTPSNKVTEKGKYVELRCDPISGHTALYWYRQSLGQGPEFLIYFQGTGAADDSGLPNDRFFAVRPEGSVSTLKIQRTERGDSAVYLCASSPRPRDTQYFGPGTRLTVL.

This clonotype was seen repeatedly, ten times or more. The rearrangement uses TRBV12-3 or TRBV12-4 and TRBJ1-4, with no clear D. Trimming took 6 bases from V and 1 from J, leaving 0 bases between them. This CDR3 spans 11 amino acids. The CDR3 bases are TGTGCCAGCAGAACTAATGAAAAACTGTTTTTT. It encodes CASRTNEKLFF.

This clonotype has at least ten counts. The chain couples TRBV29-1 to TRBJ1-4; 8 bases align to TRBD1. Germline V lookup: CDR1 SQVTM, CDR2 ANQGSEA. The CDR3 contains 13 residues. V dropped 6 bases and J dropped 8; count of bases not matched to a gene: 8. The CDR3 nucleotides read TGCAGCGTGGCCGGGACAGGCTTCGAAAAACTGTTTTTT. It is translated as CSVAGTGFEKLFF.

This clonotype was observed a few times. The CDR3 protein is CSGRTGGIEAFF. The CDR3, as DNA: TGCAGCGGAAGGACAGGGGGCATTGAAGCTTTCTTT. The chain is built from TRBV29-1 and TRBJ1-1, with 11 nucleotides matching TRBD1. The CDR3 extends over 12 amino acids. From germline, CDR1 is SQVTM and CDR2 ANQGSEA. The ends lost 7 bases at V and 7 bases at J; junction bases unmatched: 5. The full variable domain, in which reference TRBV29-1 and TRBJ1-1 provide the parts outside the CDR3, is SAVISQKPSRDICQRGTSLTIQCQVDSQVTMMFWYRQQPGQSLTLIATANQGSEATYESGFVIDKFPISRPNLTFSTLTVSNMSPEDSSIYLCSGRTGGIEAFFGQGTRLTVV.

Only a few counts were recorded for this clonotype. The chain combines TRBV5-1 with TRBJ2-1; 9 nucleotides line up with TRBD2. CDR3 length equals 15 residues. Germline CDR1 is SGHRS and CDR2 is YFSETQ. The V segment lost 4 bases and the J segment 6 bases; nucleotides outside the gene matches: 8. The CDR3 sequence is CASSPIAGATNEQFF. CDR3 in DNA: TGCGCCAGCAGCCCCATAGCGGGGGCCACCAATGAGCAGTTCTTC.

Details on this clonotype: This may come from a read error, since a much larger clone is one base off. The rearrangement links TRBV18 to TRBJ1-1; possible D gene TRBD1, 5 bases. Germline V gene data show CDR1 as KGHSH and CDR2 as LQKENI. V shed 1 base and J shed 2 bases, with 14 bases lying between them. The CDR3 consists of 16 residues. The CDR3 loop reads CASSPQARQKNTEAFF. The CDR3 coding sequence is TGTGCCAGCTCACCACAGGCGAGACAGAAAAACACTGAAGCTTTCTTT.

The chain is built from TRBV2 and TRBJ1-5; no clear D. Germline V gene lookup returns CDR1 SNHLY and CDR2 FYNNEI. The CDR3 sequence is 13 residues long. Trimming took off 5 bases at V and 2 bases at J, with 7 bases between the two ends. DNA for the CDR3: TGTGCCAGCAGTCCGACGGGCAATCAGCCCCAGCATTTT. This codes for CASSPTGNQPQHF.

This chain uses TRBV20-1 with TRBJ1-2, with D possibly matching TRBD1 (5 bases). V lost 8 bases, J lost 3 bases, and 13 bases lay in between. The CDR3 spans 12 residues. Germline values: CDR1 DFQATT, CDR2 SNEGSKA (reference sequence). CDR3 nucleotide sequence: TGCAGTCAAAGGGGAGGGCACTATGGCTACACCTTC. It codes for CSQRGGHYGYTF.

This clonotype appeared many times. This rearrangement joins TRBV7-2 to TRBJ2-3; the D is unclear. The length of the CDR3 is 13 residues. The V gene lost 5 bases and the J gene lost 4 bases, with 10 bases spanning the gap. Germline V gene data show CDR1 as SGHTA and CDR2 as FQGNSA. The CDR3 reads CASSPLVPDTQYF. CDR3 nucleotide sequence: TGTGCCAGCAGCCCACTGGTTCCAGATACGCAGTATTTT.

This clonotype was observed a few times. J is TRBJ2-7 and V is TRBV20-1; 11 bases fit TRBD2. This CDR3 is 13 amino acids long. Germline V gene lookup returns CDR1 DFQATT and CDR2 SNEGSKA (reference sequence). V trimming: 5 bases; J trimming: 3 bases; junction bases outside the gene matches: 3. DNA of the CDR3: TGCAGTGCTCTGACTAGCGGGGTCTACGAGCAGTACTTC. It codes for CSALTSGVYEQYF.

The chain couples TRBV29-1 to TRBJ1-2, with D tentatively TRBD1 (6 bases). CDR3 length equals 15 residues. Germline CDR1 reads SQVTM; CDR2 reads ANQGSEA. The germline V and J ends were trimmed by 0 bases and 4 bases, with 15 bases remaining between them. The CDR3 here is CSVEDFRTDFYGYTF. The CDR3 coding sequence is TGCAGCGTTGAAGATTTTAGGACAGATTTCTATGGCTACACCTTC. The whole variable domain, filled in from reference TRBV29-1 and TRBJ1-2, reads SAVISQKPSRDICQRGTSLTIQCQVDSQVTMMFWYRQQPGQSLTLIATANQGSEATYESGFVIDKFPISRPNLTFSTLTVSNMSPEDSSIYLCSVEDFRTDFYGYTFGSGTRLTVV.

The rearrangement links TRBV5-4 to TRBJ1-2; 7 bases agree with TRBD1. After removal of 2 bases from V and 3 bases from J, the junction contained 4 bases not matched to a gene. Germline V gene lookup returns CDR1 SGHNT and CDR2 YYREEE (reference sequence). CDR3 size: 14 residues. The CDR3 nucleotides read TGTGCCAGCAGCTTCCCCGACAGGGACTATGGCTACACCTTC. This encodes CASSFPDRDYGYTF.

This rearrangement joins TRBV5-1 to TRBJ1-1; no reliable D call. This CDR3 has 11 residues. Germline V gene lookup returns CDR1 SGHRS and CDR2 YFSETQ. Trimming took 1 base from V and 6 from J, leaving 4 bases between them. The CDR3, as DNA: TGCGCCAGCAGCTTGCTGGCTGAAGCTTTCTTT. Its protein product is CASSLLAEAFF.

This clonotype turned up a few times. This sequence joins TRBV5-1 and TRBJ1-5, with D tentatively TRBD1 (5 bases). This CDR3 has 14 residues. The ends were cut back, 3 bases at V and 4 bases at J, with 11 bases in the middle. CDR1 is SGHRS, CDR2 YFSETQ, per germline. The CDR3 sequence is CASSSGTENQPQHF. Here the CDR3 DNA reads TGCGCCAGCAGCTCCGGGACGGAGAATCAGCCCCAGCATTTT.

This clonotype was seen ten or more times. The chain links TRBV12-3 or TRBV12-4 to TRBJ1-4; 10 nucleotides align to TRBD1. This CDR3 has 13 residues. The trim removed 2 bases at V and 15 bases at J, leaving 6 bases unmatched. This CDR3 is CASSLSRGTGVFF. CDR3 nucleotides: TGTGCCAGCAGTTTAAGTCGTGGGACAGGGGTGTTTTTT.

The sample holds a few counts of this clonotype. The chain employs TRBV2 and TRBJ1-1, with 8 bases identical to TRBD1. The CDR3 totals 15 residues. Germline CDR1 and CDR2: SNHLY and FYNNEI. V was pared by 5 bases and J by 4 bases, with 9 bases of the junction left unmatched. CDR3 sequence: CASSRQGLGGTEAFF. The CDR3 nucleotides are TGTGCCAGCAGTAGACAGGGGCTGGGGGGCACTGAAGCTTTCTTT.